What follows is one TCR beta chain and its context. Its antigen is as yet unknown. The data derive from a study of a mutant IDH1 vaccine in newly diagnosed glioma. Time point indicated: week 5, during vaccination. A single vaccine dose contained 300 ug of mutant IDH1 20-mer peptide, and topical imiquimod was used with it. Generated by immunoSEQ multiplex PCR, the TCRdb table keeps only in-frame clones and is missing some. The profile shows around 40,000 clones, 80% to 90% of them singletons. Germline values: CDR1 SGHDT, CDR2 YYEEEE. V lost 4 bases to trimming and J lost 1 base, with 20 bases between them. This CDR3 contains 17 residues.

This TCR was sampled from a middle-aged man with glioma. The material was PBMCs, obtained from a glioma patient whose treatment included an IDH1 peptide vaccine. The rearrangement uses TRBV5-6 and TRBJ1-1; D unresolved. CDR3 bases: TGTGCCAGCAGCCCGGAGTGGGTAGCCGGAAGGAACACTGAAGCTTTCTTT. Its translation is CASSPEWVAGRNTEAFF.